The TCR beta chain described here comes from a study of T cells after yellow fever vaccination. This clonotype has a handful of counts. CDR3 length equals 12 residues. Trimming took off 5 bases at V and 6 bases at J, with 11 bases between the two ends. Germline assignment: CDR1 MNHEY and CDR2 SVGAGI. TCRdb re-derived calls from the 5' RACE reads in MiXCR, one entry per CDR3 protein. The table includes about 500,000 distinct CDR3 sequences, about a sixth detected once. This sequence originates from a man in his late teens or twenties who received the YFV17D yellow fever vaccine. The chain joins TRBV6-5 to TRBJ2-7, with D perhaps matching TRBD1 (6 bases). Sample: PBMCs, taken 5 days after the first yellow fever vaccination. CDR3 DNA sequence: TGTGCCAGCAGTAACACAGGGTCCGAGCAGTACTTC. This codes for CASSNTGSEQYF.